These 20 T cell receptor beta chains share one sample of origin, sequenced in a study of Ad26.COV2.S vaccination and SARS-CoV-2 variants. Treatment defined: around 19 received Ad26.COV2.S at low or high dose, single or two shots; several received placebo; per-sample allocation not given. Day 63 after the first injection of vaccine or placebo was the sampling time. Assay: immunoSEQ multiplex PCR; the TCRdb copy retains only in-frame clones and omits some. This repertoire shows 320,000 or so clones, 85% to 90% found once; its top ten account for 5.5%. Specimen: peripheral blood, collected in a trial of Ad26.COV2.S vaccine versus placebo. These receptor sequences come from a person aged 18 to 59 who received the Ad26.COV2.S COVID-19 vaccine or a placebo.

The rearrangement uses TRBV25-1 and TRBJ1-1, with D perhaps matching TRBD1 (5 bases). The CDR3 covers 17 residues. Trimming left V 0 bases short and J 0 bases short, with 14 bases between. Germline V gene data show CDR1 as MGHDK and CDR2 as SYGVNS. As DNA, the CDR3 is TGTGCCAGCAGTGAATACAGGGAACCTCGTATGAACACTGAAGCTTTCTTT. Translation gives CASSEYREPRMNTEAFF.

The V call is TRBV7-9, the J call TRBJ1-5, with D possibly matching TRBD1 (5 bases). The CDR3 loop spans 11 amino acids. Trimming left V 6 bases short and J 12 bases short, with 12 bases between. In germline, CDR1 is SEHNR, CDR2 FQNEAQ (reference sequence). CDR3 in DNA: TGTGCCAGCAGTATCACGGGGGACCAGCATTTT. Translation: CASSITGDQHF.

The chain has TRBV6-1 and TRBJ2-2, with D perhaps TRBD1 (6 bases). Trimming took off 3 bases at V and 3 bases at J, with 11 bases between the two ends. Germline V gene data show CDR1 as MNHNS and CDR2 as SASEGT. This CDR3 comprises 15 residues. Here the CDR3 DNA reads TGTGCCAGCAGTGACCGAACAGGGTACACCGGGGAGCTGTTTTTT. It is translated as CASSDRTGYTGELFF.

The chain has TRBV9 and TRBJ2-1; 9 bases match TRBD2. V shed 0 bases and J 2 bases; nucleotides not matched to a gene: 0. The CDR3 loop spans 15 amino acids. Germline values: CDR1 SGDLS, CDR2 YYNGEE. This CDR3 reads CASSVGGGAYNEQFF. CDR3 nucleotide sequence: TGTGCCAGCAGCGTAGGCGGGGGGGCCTACAATGAGCAGTTCTTC.

This chain joins TRBV19 and TRBJ2-7; D uncertain. The ends were cut back, 4 bases at V and 3 bases at J, with 19 bases in the middle. This CDR3 has 16 amino acids. Germline-derived CDR1 and CDR2 are LNHDA and SQIVND (reference sequence). The CDR3 DNA reads TGTGCCAGTAGTACACAAACAACCGAATTTCACTACGAGCAGTACTTC. The encoded protein is CASSTQTTEFHYEQYF.

The CDR3 nucleotides read TGTGCCAGCAGTTTATCCCCGACCATCTATGGCTACACCTTC. This encodes CASSLSPTIYGYTF. This sequence joins TRBV27 and TRBJ1-2; D gene unclear. The CDR3 has 14 amino acids. Trimming pared 0 bases from V and 4 bases from J, leaving 9 bases between. From germline, CDR1 is MNHEY and CDR2 SMNVEV (reference sequence).

The chain recombines TRBV7-9 with TRBJ1-4; perhaps TRBD1 as D (6 bases). From germline, CDR1 is SEHNR and CDR2 FQNEAQ (reference sequence). V lost 10 bases to trimming and J lost 8 bases, with 17 bases between them. This CDR3 contains 13 residues. The DNA of the CDR3 is TGTGCCATCAAACCCGGGGGGCGAGAAAAACTGTTTTTT. Encoded protein: CAIKPGGREKLFF.

The chain couples TRBV9 to TRBJ2-1; no definite D call. This CDR3 has 16 amino acids. Germline CDR1 SGDLS, CDR2 YYNGEE. Trimming cost V 0 bases and J 5 bases, with 15 bases left between them. CDR3: CASSVGSSGVDNEQFF. DNA for the CDR3: TGTGCCAGCAGCGTAGGGTCCTCGGGTGTAGACAATGAGCAGTTCTTC.

This sequence joins TRBV7-2 and TRBJ1-2; D perhaps matches TRBD1 (6 bases). Trimming removed 4 bases at V and 5 bases at J, with 17 bases between. The germline V gene has CDR1 SGHTA and CDR2 FQGNSA. This CDR3 is 15 amino acids long. CDR3 region: CASSSDSFLLYGYTF. CDR3 sequence (DNA): TGTGCCAGCAGCTCGGACAGTTTTTTGCTTTATGGCTACACCTTC.

This chain joins TRBV18 and TRBJ2-7; D gene ambiguous. CDR3 size: 13 residues. V was cut by 3 bases and J by 2 bases, with 8 bases left in between. Germline V lookup: CDR1 KGHSH, CDR2 LQKENI. The CDR3 sequence: CASSPSTTYEQYV. The CDR3, as DNA: TGTGCCAGCTCACCCTCCACTACCTACGAGCAGTACGTC.

The V and J genes are TRBV19 and TRBJ2-2; 7 nucleotides align to TRBD2. Looked up from germline, CDR1 is LNHDA and CDR2 is SQIVND (reference sequence). The CDR3 extends over 17 amino acids. The J segment lost 5 bases and the V segment lost 5 bases, leaving 14 bases of the junction unmatched. In DNA, the CDR3 is TGTGCCAGTAGTCCCCGTTGGGGAGGGCCGGGTACCGGGGAGCTGTTTTTT. Its protein is CASSPRWGGPGTGELFF.

This clone was observed once. The genes are TRBV7-2 and TRBJ2-1; D gene uncertain. V was clipped by 0 bases and J by 7 bases, with 16 bases between them. Germline V gives CDR1 SGHTA, CDR2 FQGNSA. The length of the CDR3 is 16 residues. Here the CDR3 DNA reads TGTGCCAGCAGCTTAGCCGTCGGATTAGATAGGAATGAGCAGTTCTTC. The encoded protein is CASSLAVGLDRNEQFF.

The rearrangement links TRBV15 to TRBJ2-7; D is uncertain. V gave up 3 bases and J gave up 3 bases, with 12 bases separating them. The CDR3 has 14 amino acids. CDR1 is LNHNV and CDR2 is YYDKDF in the germline V gene (reference sequence). CDR3 bases: TGTGCCACCAGCAGTGGAGTGAACGACTACGAGCAGTACGTC. It encodes CATSSGVNDYEQYV.

The gene calls are TRBV13 and TRBJ1-3; TRBD1 aligns across 7 bases. CDR1 PRHDT and CDR2 FYEKMQ come from the germline V gene (reference sequence). The junction had 7 bases not matched to a gene; V was cut back by 6 bases and J by 8 bases. The CDR3 covers 13 residues. The CDR3 DNA follows: TGTGCCAGCAGGATGACAGGGAAGGACACCATATATTTT. Protein sequence: CASRMTGKDTIYF.

The V gene is TRBV4-1, the J gene TRBJ1-1, with unresolved D. Trimming pared 3 bases from V and 3 bases from J, leaving 14 bases between. The CDR3 spans 15 residues. Per germline, CDR1 MGHRA and CDR2 YSYEKL. The CDR3 loop reads CASSHRPQGYTEAFF. CDR3 DNA sequence: TGCGCCAGCAGCCACCGCCCACAAGGCTACACTGAAGCTTTCTTT.

V is TRBV7-2 and J is TRBJ2-2; 9 positions match TRBD2. The CDR3 contains 16 residues. Unmatched junction bases numbered 7, after V lost 4 bases and J lost 4 bases. Germline V gene sequence: CDR1 SGHTA, CDR2 FQGNSA. The CDR3 DNA follows: TGTGCCAGCAGCTACTTTAGCGGGGGAAGCACCGGGGAGCTGTTTTTT. Translation gives CASSYFSGGSTGELFF.

The gene calls are TRBV4-1 and TRBJ1-1; D may be TRBD1 (5 bases). Between the trimmed V and J ends, which lost 1 base and 1 base, there was a span of 19 bases. The CDR3 runs 18 residues. The germline gives CDR1 MGHRA, CDR2 YSYEKL. The CDR3 DNA sequence: TGCGCCAGCAGCCAAGCAAGTAAGAGGGGCCTCTCGAACACTGAAGCTTTCTTT. Protein sequence: CASSQASKRGLSNTEAFF.

Remarks on this clone: The junction differs from germline at one of its ends, possibly a read error. This chain connects TRBV30 to TRBJ1-1, with D uncertain. Germline CDR1 GTSNPN, CDR2 SVGIG (reference sequence). The CDR3 is 11 amino acids. Here the CDR3 reads CAWSDSTKAFF. CDR3 DNA sequence: TGTGCCTGGAGTGACAGCACTAAAGCTTTCTTT. The entire variable domain, with the rest obtained from reference TRBV30 and TRBJ1-1, is as follows: SQTIHQWPATLVQPVGSPLSLECTVEGTSNPNLYWYRQAAGRGLQLLFYSVGIGQISSEVPQNLSASRPQDRQFILSSKKLLLSDSGFYLCAWSDSTKAFFGQGTRLTVV.

The J gene is TRBJ2-7, the V gene TRBV7-8; 7 bases are shared with TRBD1. This CDR3 is built from 14 residues. Looked up from germline, CDR1 is SGHVS and CDR2 is FQNEAQ. J lost 2 bases, V lost 6 bases, and 7 bases had no gene match. The CDR3, as DNA: TGTGCCAGCAGTTTGGACAGGATTGCCTACGAGCAGTACTTC. Protein product: CASSLDRIAYEQYF.

Concerning this clone itself: The junction departs from germline at one end; a sequencing error may be responsible. This chain joins TRBV6-6 and TRBJ1-3; D gene unclear. Germline V gene sequence: CDR1 MNHNY, CDR2 SVGAGI (reference sequence). The CDR3 is 15 amino acids. The CDR3 DNA reads as TGTGCCAGCAGTTACTCTGCGCGCTCTAGAAACACCATATATTTT. This translates into CASSYSARSRNTIYF.